The 7 T cell receptor beta chains below come from one sample, sequenced in a study of cytomegalovirus exposure and HLA in healthy donors. Primers for the PCR totalled 60 Vbeta and 13 Jbeta. The repertoire was sequenced with immunoSEQ multiplex PCR; TCRdb's copy has only in-frame clones and lacks some. The sample is made up of roughly 55,000 clones, and the top ten hold around 10% of it. The specimen was PBMCs. The receptors stem from a man aged 45-65 years in good health and CMV-seropositive.

The chain couples TRBV30 to TRBJ1-2; 8 positions agree with TRBD1. CDR3 length: 13 residues. Germline V gene sequence: CDR1 GTSNPN, CDR2 SVGIG (reference sequence). The V and J ends lost 0 bases and 10 bases, in that order; junction bases with no gene match: 7. In DNA form, the CDR3 reads TGTGCCTGGAGTGTACCTAACAGGGGGGACTACACCTTC. It yields the protein CAWSVPNRGDYTF. Looking up the rest from reference TRBV30 and TRBJ1-2 gives the full variable domain: SQTIHQWPATLVQPVGSPLSLECTVEGTSNPNLYWYRQAAGRGLQLLFYSVGIGQISSEVPQNLSASRPQDRQFILSSKKLLLSDSGFYLCAWSVPNRGDYTFGSGTRLTVV.

For the CDR3, the DNA is TGTGCCAGCAGCTTAACCCAGGGGGCAGCAGGTCAGCCCCAGCATTTT. Translation: CASSLTQGAAGQPQHF. The rearrangement links TRBV13 to TRBJ1-5; 8 bases map to TRBD1. V dropped 2 bases and J dropped 6; count of bases not matched to a gene: 9. The length of the CDR3 is 16 residues. From germline, CDR1 is PRHDT and CDR2 FYEKMQ (reference sequence).

J is TRBJ1-1 and V is TRBV19, with 7 bases lining up with TRBD1. The CDR3 sequence is 16 residues long. CDR1 and CDR2 from the germline V gene are LNHDA and SQIVND (reference sequence). Unmatched junction bases numbered 10, after V lost 3 bases and J lost 3 bases. Here the CDR3 reads CASSIQPGQIHTEAFF. The CDR3 DNA reads TGTGCCAGTAGTATTCAGCCGGGACAGATACACACTGAAGCTTTCTTT.

The chain is built from TRBV6-5 and TRBJ1-1; 7 bases line up with TRBD1. The CDR3 is made up of 15 amino acids. The V segment lost 0 bases and the J segment 1 base; nucleotides outside the gene matches: 2. Germline CDR1 reads MNHEY; CDR2 reads SVGAGI. The CDR3: CASSYSRQGNTEAFF. DNA of the CDR3: TGTGCCAGCAGTTACTCGAGACAGGGGAACACTGAAGCTTTCTTT.

The chain uses TRBV10-3 and TRBJ2-3; 9 bases line up with TRBD2. Germline trimming cut 4 bases from V and 2 bases from J; bases unmatched to any gene: 4. The CDR3 consists of 15 residues. Germline lookup yields CDR1 ENHRY and CDR2 SYGVKD. CDR3 sequence: CAISVTSGPTDTQYF. The CDR3 DNA is TGTGCCATCAGTGTGACTAGCGGCCCCACAGATACGCAGTATTTT.

The rearrangement joins TRBV7-6 to TRBJ1-1, with unresolved D. CDR3 length equals 13 residues. Trimming shortened V by 1 base and J by 1 base, and 4 bases separated the two germline ends. Germline V gene sequence: CDR1 SGHVS, CDR2 FNYEAQ. CDR3 protein: CASSLEQNTEAFF. The CDR3 DNA follows: TGTGCCAGCAGCTTAGAGCAGAACACTGAAGCTTTCTTT. Looking up the rest from reference TRBV7-6 and TRBJ1-1 gives the full variable domain: GAGVSQSPRYKVTKRGQDVALRCDPISGHVSLYWYRQALGQGPEFLTYFNYEAQQDKSGLPNDRFSAERPEGSISTLTIQRTEQRDSAMYRCASSLEQNTEAFFGQGTRLTVV.

The J gene is TRBJ2-2, the V gene TRBV9, with D possibly being TRBD1 (7 bases). The V end lost 6 bases, the J end lost 4 bases, and 13 bases lay between the germline ends. Germline V gene data show CDR1 as SGDLS and CDR2 as YYNGEE. The CDR3 loop spans 14 amino acids. The CDR3 nucleotides read TGTGCCAGCACGAGGCAGGGGGGCACCGGGGAGCTGTTTTTT. Its protein product is CASTRQGGTGELFF.